What follows are 5 T cell receptor beta chains derived from one specimen sequenced in a study of molecular identifiers for immune sequencing clone quantification. MiXCR was run by TCRdb on the PCR reads, yielding one entry per CDR3 protein. Among 600,000 to 650,000 distinct CDR3 sequences listed, just under 20% were seen once. Sequenced material: naive CD8+ T cells from blood, with Jurkat cell RNA spiked in. This sample's subset: FACS-sorted CD8+CD4-CCR7+CD45RA+ naive T cells. The receptors come from a human donor in good health. Some libraries in this study had Jurkat cell RNA spiked in.

In its sample, this clonotype was seen many times. The chain's CDR3 is CASSAGLAAYEQYF. CDR3 DNA: TGTGCCAGCAGCGCGGGACTAGCTGCCTACGAGCAGTACTTC. The chain combines TRBV9 with TRBJ2-7; 9 nucleotides align to TRBD2. The junction had 3 bases not matched to a gene; V was cut back by 3 bases and J by 2 bases. This CDR3 is 14 amino acids long. Looked up from germline, CDR1 is SGDLS and CDR2 is YYNGEE. The full variable domain, in which reference TRBV9 and TRBJ2-7 provide the parts outside the CDR3, is DSGVTQTPKHLITATGQRVTLRCSPRSGDLSVYWYQQSLDQGLQFLIQYYNGEERAKGNILERFSAQQFPDLHSELNLSSLELGDSALYFCASSAGLAAYEQYFGPGTRLTVT.

This clonotype was detected many times. CDR3 nucleotides: TGTGCCAGCAGTTTCAGGGGGTCCTCTGGAAACACCATATATTTT. This codes for CASSFRGSSGNTIYF. The chain has TRBV28 and TRBJ1-3; TRBD1 matches 7 bases. J gave up 0 bases and V 3 bases, and 2 bases lay outside the gene matches. The CDR3 is made up of 15 amino acids. The V gene's germline CDR1 is MDHEN and CDR2 SYDVKM. The whole variable domain, remainder taken from reference TRBV28 and TRBJ1-3, is DVKVTQSSRYLVKRTGEKVFLECVQDMDHENMFWYRQDPGLGLRLIYFSYDVKMKEKGDIPEGYSVSREKKERFSLILESASTNQTSMYLCASSFRGSSGNTIYFGEGSWLTVV.

A word on this clonotype: This may be a read error: a much more frequent sequence differs by one nucleotide. This rearrangement joins TRBV7-9 to TRBJ1-1; 8 bases align to TRBD1. The CDR3 covers 12 residues. Germline loops: CDR1 SEHNR, CDR2 FQNEAQ (reference sequence). CDR3 in DNA: TGTGCCAGCAGCCAGGGGGCCACTGAAGCTTCCTTT. It is translated as CASSQGATEASF.

About this clonotype: Relative to the germline gene, one junction end is altered; a read error may explain this. V gene TRBV7-9 combines with J gene TRBJ1-1; D is ambiguous. The germline CDR1 and CDR2 sequences are SEHNR and FQNEAQ (reference sequence). The CDR3 spans 12 residues. CDR3 DNA: TGTGCCAGCAGCTTAGGGACGGTTGAAGCTTCCTTT. Amino acids: CASSLGTVEASF. Full variable domain (remainder filled in from reference TRBV7-9 and TRBJ1-1): DTGVSQNPRHKITKRGQNVTFRCDPISEHNRLYWYRQTLGQGPEFLTYFQNEAQLEKSRLLSDRFSAERPKGSFSTLEIQRTEQGDSAMYLCASSLGTVEASFGQGTRLTVV.

The gene calls are TRBV27 and TRBJ2-3; D uncertain. Germline V CDR1 and CDR2: MNHEY, SMNVEV (reference sequence). V dropped 1 base and J dropped 8 bases, with 10 bases sitting between them. The CDR3 covers 13 residues. The CDR3 here is CASSLFPPGTQYF. In DNA, the CDR3 is TGTGCCAGCAGTTTATTCCCCCCAGGTACGCAGTATTTT.